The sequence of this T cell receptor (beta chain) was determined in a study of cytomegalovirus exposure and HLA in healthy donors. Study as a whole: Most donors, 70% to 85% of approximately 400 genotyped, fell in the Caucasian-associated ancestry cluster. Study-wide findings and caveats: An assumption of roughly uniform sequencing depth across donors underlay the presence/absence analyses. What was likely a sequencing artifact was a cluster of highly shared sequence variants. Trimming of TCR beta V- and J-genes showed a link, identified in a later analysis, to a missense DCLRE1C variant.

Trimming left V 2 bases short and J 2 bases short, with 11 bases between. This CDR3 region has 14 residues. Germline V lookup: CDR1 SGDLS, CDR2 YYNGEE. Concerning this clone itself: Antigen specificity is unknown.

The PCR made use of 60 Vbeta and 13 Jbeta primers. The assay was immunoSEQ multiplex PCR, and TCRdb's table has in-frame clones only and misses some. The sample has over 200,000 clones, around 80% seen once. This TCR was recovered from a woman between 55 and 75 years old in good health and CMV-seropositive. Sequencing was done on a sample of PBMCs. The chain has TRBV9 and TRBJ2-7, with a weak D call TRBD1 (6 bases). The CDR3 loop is CASSVATGPYEQYF. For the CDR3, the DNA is TGTGCCAGCAGCGTTGCCACAGGGCCCTACGAGCAGTACTTC. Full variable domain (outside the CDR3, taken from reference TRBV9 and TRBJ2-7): DSGVTQTPKHLITATGQRVTLRCSPRSGDLSVYWYQQSLDQGLQFLIQYYNGEERAKGNILERFSAQQFPDLHSELNLSSLELGDSALYFCASSVATGPYEQYFGPGTRLTVT.